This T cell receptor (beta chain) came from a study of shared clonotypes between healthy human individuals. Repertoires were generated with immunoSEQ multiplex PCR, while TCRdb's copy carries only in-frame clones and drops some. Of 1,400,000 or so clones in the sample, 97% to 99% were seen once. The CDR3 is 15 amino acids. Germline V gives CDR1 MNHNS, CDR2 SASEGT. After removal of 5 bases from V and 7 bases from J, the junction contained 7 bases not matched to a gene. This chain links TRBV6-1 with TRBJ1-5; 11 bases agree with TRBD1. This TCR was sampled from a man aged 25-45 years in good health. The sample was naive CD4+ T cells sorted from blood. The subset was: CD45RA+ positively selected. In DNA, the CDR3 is TGTGCCAGCAGTTCTGGACAGGGGGCCCGACAGCCCCAGCATTTT. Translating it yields CASSSGQGARQPQHF.